These 16 T cell receptor beta chains came from one sample sequenced in a study of T cell changes during pregnancy in multiple sclerosis. TCRdb's table, derived via immunoSEQ multiplex PCR, lists solely in-frame clones and lacks some. This table has some 64,000 clones, around 93% appearing once. Sequenced here: peripheral blood, sampled in the first trimester of pregnancy. The receptors come from a female donor with multiple sclerosis, enrolled in a pregnancy study.

V gene TRBV7-6 combines with J gene TRBJ2-5; possibly TRBD1 for D (5 bases). CDR1 is SGHVS and CDR2 is FNYEAQ in the germline V gene. This CDR3 contains 13 residues. The V gene lost 1 base and the J gene lost 2 bases, with 5 bases spanning the gap. This chain's CDR3 is CASSLGTQETQYF. The CDR3 DNA is TGTGCCAGCAGCTTAGGGACACAAGAGACCCAGTACTTC.

The chain uses TRBV6-4 and TRBJ2-5; unclear D gene. The germline V gene has CDR1 MRHNA and CDR2 SNTAGT. The length of the CDR3 is 15 residues. Trimming cost V 2 bases and J 4 bases, with 14 bases left between them. The DNA of the CDR3 is TGTGCCAGCAGTGACGAGGAACCGCTACGAGAGACCCAGTACTTC. Protein product: CASSDEEPLRETQYF.

The chain couples TRBV25-1 to TRBJ2-3; D perhaps matches TRBD2 (7 bases). Germline values: CDR1 MGHDK, CDR2 SYGVNS. CDR3 size: 15 residues. Trimming pared 5 bases from V and 4 bases from J, leaving 16 bases between. CDR3 sequence (DNA): TGTGCCAGCAGTCGCCGGGGGGCTTGGTCAGATACGCAGTATTTT. Amino acid sequence: CASSRRGAWSDTQYF.

The chain carries TRBV6-5 and TRBJ2-1; TRBD2 aligns across 12 bases. CDR3 length: 16 residues. Germline assignment: CDR1 MNHEY and CDR2 SVGAGI. V trimming: 0 bases; J trimming: 7 bases; junction bases outside the gene matches: 4. CDR3 in amino acids: CASSYSASGRGNEQFF. The CDR3 nucleotides are TGTGCCAGCAGTTACTCGGCTAGCGGGAGGGGTAATGAGCAGTTCTTC.

This chain connects TRBV4-1 to TRBJ1-3; D remains unclear. V lost 2 bases to trimming and J lost 3 bases, with 26 bases between them. CDR3 length: 20 residues. CDR1 MGHRA and CDR2 YSYEKL come from the germline V gene. The CDR3: CASSQRDHSSPLSYGNTIYF. In nucleotides, the CDR3 is TGCGCCAGCAGCCAACGAGACCACAGTTCTCCTCTCTCTTATGGAAACACCATATATTTT.

This chain links TRBV11-2 with TRBJ1-1; D unclear. Per the germline V gene, CDR1 is SGHAT and CDR2 is FQNNGV. CDR3 length: 13 amino acids. Trimming stripped 2 bases from V and 1 base from J, with 5 bases between. CDR3: CASSLSGNTEAFF. The CDR3, as DNA: TGTGCCAGCAGCTTATCAGGGAACACTGAAGCTTTCTTT.

The chain is built from TRBV30 and TRBJ2-3, with D possibly being TRBD1 (5 bases). CDR1 and CDR2 (germline): GTSNPN, SVGIG (reference sequence). V dropped 2 bases and J dropped 3 bases, with 12 bases sitting between them. CDR3 length: 14 amino acids. The CDR3, as DNA: TGTGCCTGGAGTATTCGGTCAGGGACAGATACGCAGTATTTT. It yields the protein CAWSIRSGTDTQYF. The complete variable domain, with remaining parts taken from reference TRBV30 and TRBJ2-3, reads SQTIHQWPATLVQPVGSPLSLECTVEGTSNPNLYWYRQAAGRGLQLLFYSVGIGQISSEVPQNLSASRPQDRQFILSSKKLLLSDSGFYLCAWSIRSGTDTQYFGPGTRLTVL.

This chain joins TRBV18 and TRBJ2-6; D may be TRBD1 (6 bases). Germline CDR1 KGHSH, CDR2 LQKENI. Trimming cost V 6 bases and J 1 base, with 16 bases left between them. The CDR3 runs 17 residues. The CDR3 region has the DNA TGTGCCAGCTCCGAACAGGGTCTCGGGTCTGGGGCCAACGTCCTGACTTTC. This codes for CASSEQGLGSGANVLTF.

This clone appeared a single time. This sequence joins TRBV6-1 and TRBJ2-7, with a possible D match to TRBD2 (5 bases). Germline V lookup: CDR1 MNHNS, CDR2 SASEGT. This CDR3 is 13 amino acids long. Trimming took off 7 bases at V and 0 bases at J, with 10 bases between the two ends. CDR3 bases: TGTGCCAGCACGGGGTTGAGCTCCTACGAGCAGTACTTC. It codes for CASTGLSSYEQYF.

Here the CDR3 reads CASSQRSSGRLETQYF. The CDR3 DNA follows: TGTGCCAGCAGCCAAAGGTCTAGCGGGAGGTTGGAGACCCAGTACTTC. This chain joins TRBV14 and TRBJ2-5; 11 nucleotides match TRBD2. The CDR3 has 16 amino acids. V lost 2 bases and J lost 5; bases outside the gene matches: 7. Germline lookup yields CDR1 SGHDN and CDR2 FVKESK.

The rearrangement links TRBV7-9 to TRBJ2-1, with D perhaps TRBD2 (6 bases). This CDR3 comprises 13 residues. Per germline, CDR1 SEHNR and CDR2 FQNEAQ (reference sequence). Trimming took 4 bases from V and 7 from J, leaving 11 bases between them. In nucleotides, the CDR3 is TGTGCCAGCAGCTGGCCTGGGGGGAATGAGCAGTTCTTC. Protein product: CASSWPGGNEQFF. The full variable domain, rest sourced from reference TRBV7-9 and TRBJ2-1, is DTGVSQNPRHKITKRGQNVTFRCDPISEHNRLYWYRQTLGQGPEFLTYFQNEAQLEKSRLLSDRFSAERPKGSFSTLEIQRTEQGDSAMYLCASSWPGGNEQFFGPGTRLTVL.

The chain joins TRBV4-1 to TRBJ1-5; D gene ambiguous. This CDR3 comprises 14 residues. V was clipped by 0 bases and J by 3 bases, with 6 bases between them. Per the germline V gene, CDR1 is MGHRA and CDR2 is YSYEKL. CDR3 in amino acids: CASSQEGNNQPQHF. CDR3 DNA: TGCGCCAGCAGCCAAGAGGGCAACAATCAGCCCCAGCATTTT.

V and J are TRBV6-5 and TRBJ2-1, with 8 nucleotides matching TRBD2. CDR3 length: 14 amino acids. Germline-derived CDR1 and CDR2 are MNHEY and SVGAGI. V dropped 5 bases and J dropped 7; count of bases not matched to a gene: 7. CDR3 protein: CASSGLAKWNEQFF. The CDR3 nucleotides are TGTGCCAGCAGTGGACTAGCAAAATGGAATGAGCAGTTCTTC.

In this sample, this clone turned up a few times. The CDR3 loop is CASSLKTGDFYEQYF. CDR3 sequence (DNA): TGCGCCAGCAGCTTGAAGACAGGGGACTTCTACGAGCAGTACTTC. The genes are TRBV5-1 and TRBJ2-7; 8 nucleotides agree with TRBD1. The CDR3 is made up of 15 amino acids. The V segment lost 1 base and the J segment 3 bases; nucleotides outside the gene matches: 6. The V gene's germline CDR1 is SGHRS and CDR2 YFSETQ.

The rearrangement links TRBV5-1 to TRBJ2-7, with 8 nucleotides matching TRBD1. The CDR3 runs to 14 residues. CDR1 is SGHRS and CDR2 is YFSETQ in the germline V gene. V lost 4 bases to trimming and J lost 0 bases; unmatched junction nucleotides: 3. The CDR3 region is CASSPDRASYEQYF. CDR3 sequence (DNA): TGCGCCAGCAGCCCGGACAGGGCCTCCTACGAGCAGTACTTC.

The CDR3 DNA reads as TGTGCCAGCAGCAACGAGGCTAATGAAAAACTGTTTTTT. Translation: CASSNEANEKLFF. The rearrangement uses TRBV5-5 and TRBJ1-4; no definite D call. Trimming shortened V by 4 bases and J by 3 bases, and 7 bases separated the two germline ends. Germline loops: CDR1 SGHKS, CDR2 YYEKEE (reference sequence). This CDR3 has 13 amino acids.